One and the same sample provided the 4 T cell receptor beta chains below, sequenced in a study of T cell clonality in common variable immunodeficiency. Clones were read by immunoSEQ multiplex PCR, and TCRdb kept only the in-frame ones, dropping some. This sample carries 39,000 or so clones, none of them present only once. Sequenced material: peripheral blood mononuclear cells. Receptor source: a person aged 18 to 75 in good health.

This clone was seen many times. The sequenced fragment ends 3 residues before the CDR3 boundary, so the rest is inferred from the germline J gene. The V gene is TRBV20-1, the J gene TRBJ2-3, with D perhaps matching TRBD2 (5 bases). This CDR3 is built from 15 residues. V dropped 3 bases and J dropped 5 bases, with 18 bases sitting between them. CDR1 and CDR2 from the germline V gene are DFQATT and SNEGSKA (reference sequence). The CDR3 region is CSASPLAPYGDTQYF. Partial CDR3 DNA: TGCAGTGCTAGTCCGCTAGCCCCTTATGGAGATACG.

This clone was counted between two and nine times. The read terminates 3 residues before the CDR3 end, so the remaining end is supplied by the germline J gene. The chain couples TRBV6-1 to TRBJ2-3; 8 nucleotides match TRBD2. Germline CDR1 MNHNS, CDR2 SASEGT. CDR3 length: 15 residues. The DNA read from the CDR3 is TGTGCCAGCAGTGACGTAGCGGGGCACCAAGAGACG. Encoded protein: CASSDVAGHQET. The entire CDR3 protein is CASSDVAGHQETQYF.

CDR3 residues: CASSPDRQGNTYTF. CDR3 bases read: TGTGCCAGCTCACCGGATCGACAGGGGAATACC. The chain combines TRBV18 with TRBJ1-2, with 8 positions matching TRBD1. The CDR3 extends 3 residues past the end of the read, so its final part is completed from the germline J gene. This CDR3 has 14 residues. Germline assignment: CDR1 KGHSH and CDR2 LQKENI.

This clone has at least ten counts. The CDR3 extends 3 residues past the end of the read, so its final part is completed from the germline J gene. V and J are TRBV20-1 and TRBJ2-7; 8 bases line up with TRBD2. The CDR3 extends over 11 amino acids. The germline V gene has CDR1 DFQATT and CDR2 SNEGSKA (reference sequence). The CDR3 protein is CSLAAGGEQYF. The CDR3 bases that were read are TGCAGCCTGGCGGCGGGAGGCGAG.